These T cell receptor beta chains were read from a single sample in a study of cytomegalovirus exposure and HLA in healthy donors. Assay: immunoSEQ multiplex PCR; the TCRdb copy retains only in-frame clones and omits some. Recorded for this sample: some 120,000 clones. The sample consisted of PBMCs. Receptor source: a man aged 18-30 years in good health and CMV-seronegative. Both conserved end residues are part of each CDR3. The order of the fields is D gene, V gene, J gene, CDR3 DNA, CDR3 protein. A D gene is named only where the DNA matches it firmly.

d_call: NA; v_call: TRBV14; j_call: TRBJ1-1; cdr3_nt: TGTGCCAGCAGCCAAGATTATGGGCTCATGAACACTGAAGCTTTCTTT; cdr3_aa: CASSQDYGLMNTEAFF
d_call: TRBD2; v_call: TRBV30; j_call: TRBJ2-1; cdr3_nt: TGTGCCTGGAACCTCGGGGGGGGCTACAATGAGCAGTTCTTC; cdr3_aa: CAWNLGGGYNEQFF
d_call: TRBD2; v_call: TRBV4-1; j_call: TRBJ2-3; cdr3_nt: TGCGCCAGCAGCCAAGGGACTAGCGGGAGTTCAGATACGCAGTATTTT; cdr3_aa: CASSQGTSGSSDTQYF
d_call: NA; v_call: TRBV9; j_call: TRBJ1-1; cdr3_nt: TGTGCCAGCAGCGCGGGACAGAACACTGAAGCTTTCTTT; cdr3_aa: CASSAGQNTEAFF
d_call: NA; v_call: TRBV5-4; j_call: TRBJ1-1; cdr3_nt: TGTGCCAGCAGCTTTCTCGACAGAGTGGAGACTGAAGCTTTCTTT; cdr3_aa: CASSFLDRVETEAFF
d_call: TRBD2; v_call: TRBV7-6; j_call: TRBJ2-3; cdr3_nt: TGTGCCAGCAGCTTAGTCGTAGCGGGAGTGGCAGATACGCAGTATTTT; cdr3_aa: CASSLVVAGVADTQYF
d_call: NA; v_call: TRBV7-9; j_call: TRBJ2-7; cdr3_nt: TGTGCCAGCAGCTTGATACGGGACATACTGTCCTACGAGCAGTACTTC; cdr3_aa: CASSLIRDILSYEQYF
d_call: NA; v_call: TRBV19; j_call: TRBJ1-4; cdr3_nt: TGTGCCAGTAGGATACGGCCGCTTCGGCGGACAAGACTTGCAACTAATGAAAAACTGTTTTTT; cdr3_aa: CASRIRPLRRTRLATNEKLFF
d_call: TRBD2; v_call: TRBV18; j_call: TRBJ2-7; cdr3_nt: TGTGCCAGCTCACCACTAGGGCTAGCGGCTTTCTCCTACGAGCAGTACTTC; cdr3_aa: CASSPLGLAAFSYEQYF
d_call: NA; v_call: TRBV4-2; j_call: TRBJ1-2; cdr3_nt: TGTGCCAGCAGCCAAGATTTGCGGGATAACTATGGCTACACCTTC; cdr3_aa: CASSQDLRDNYGYTF
d_call: TRBD2; v_call: TRBV18; j_call: TRBJ2-1; cdr3_nt: TGTGCCAGCTCTCGGATACTAGCGGGGGGGCACCCTAACAATGAGCAGTTCTTC; cdr3_aa: CASSRILAGGHPNNEQFF
d_call: NA; v_call: TRBV2; j_call: TRBJ2-3; cdr3_nt: TGTGCCAGCAGTCGAAGGGGGTGGAGCACAGATACGCAGTATTTT; cdr3_aa: CASSRRGWSTDTQYF
d_call: NA; v_call: TRBV19; j_call: TRBJ1-1; cdr3_nt: TGTGCCAGTAGTGCTACAGCGAACACTGAAGCTTTCTTT; cdr3_aa: CASSATANTEAFF
d_call: TRBD2; v_call: TRBV5-1; j_call: TRBJ2-3; cdr3_nt: TGCGCCAGCAGCTCGGACCGTCTAGCGGGAACCTCACAGTATTTT; cdr3_aa: CASSSDRLAGTSQYF
d_call: NA; v_call: TRBV7-9; j_call: TRBJ2-6; cdr3_nt: TGTGCCAGCAGACCCCCTACAGGGACCGGGGCCAACGTCCTGACTTTC; cdr3_aa: CASRPPTGTGANVLTF
d_call: TRBD2; v_call: TRBV19; j_call: TRBJ2-1; cdr3_nt: TGTGCCAGTAGTATAGGTAACAGAGGGACTAACCCTCGATACAATGAGCAGTTCTTC; cdr3_aa: CASSIGNRGTNPRYNEQFF
d_call: TRBD1; v_call: TRBV9; j_call: TRBJ2-7; cdr3_nt: TGTGCCAGCAGCGTAGTTCCACCGGGACAGGGGGCGCGCGGCTATCCCTACGAGCAGTACTTC; cdr3_aa: CASSVVPPGQGARGYPYEQYF
d_call: NA; v_call: TRBV19; j_call: TRBJ2-1; cdr3_nt: TGTGCCAGTAGTACCGTCTGGGGAGCCAATGAGCAGTTCTTC; cdr3_aa: CASSTVWGANEQFF
d_call: TRBD2; v_call: TRBV19; j_call: TRBJ2-1; cdr3_nt: TGTGCCAGTAGTATAGATACGGGAGGGTCTTTGAATGAGCAGTTCTTC; cdr3_aa: CASSIDTGGSLNEQFF
d_call: TRBD2; v_call: TRBV5-1; j_call: TRBJ2-3; cdr3_nt: TGCGCCAGCAGCTTTGGCGGGAGGGCAGATACGCAGTATTTT; cdr3_aa: CASSFGGRADTQYF
d_call: TRBD1; v_call: TRBV5-1; j_call: TRBJ1-2; cdr3_nt: TGCGCCAGCAGCTTGGGGACAGGGAATGGCTACACCTTC; cdr3_aa: CASSLGTGNGYTF
d_call: TRBD2; v_call: TRBV5-1; j_call: TRBJ2-2; cdr3_nt: TGCGCCAGCAGCTGGGGGGGGGCGAACACCGGGGAGCTGTTTTTT; cdr3_aa: CASSWGGANTGELFF
d_call: TRBD1; v_call: TRBV30; j_call: TRBJ1-6; cdr3_nt: TGTGCCTGGAGTGGACAGGGGAGTTCACCCCTCCACTTT; cdr3_aa: CAWSGQGSSPLHF
d_call: NA; v_call: TRBV9; j_call: TRBJ1-1; cdr3_nt: TGTGCCAGCAGCGTAGGTCCCCTTGTGAACACTGAAGCTTTCTTT; cdr3_aa: CASSVGPLVNTEAFF
d_call: NA; v_call: TRBV7-6; j_call: TRBJ2-7; cdr3_nt: TGTGCCAGCAGCTTATTGGGCAGGGTGGACGAGCAGTACTTC; cdr3_aa: CASSLLGRVDEQYF
d_call: NA; v_call: TRBV11-3; j_call: TRBJ2-7; cdr3_nt: TGTGCCAGCAGCTTAGCCAGCGCCGAGCAGTACTTC; cdr3_aa: CASSLASAEQYF
d_call: TRBD1; v_call: TRBV5-1; j_call: TRBJ1-5; cdr3_nt: TGCGCCAGCAGCTACTCGGGGACAGGAGATCAGCCCCAGCATTTT; cdr3_aa: CASSYSGTGDQPQHF
d_call: TRBD1; v_call: TRBV30; j_call: TRBJ2-1; cdr3_nt: TGTGCCTGGAGTAACAGGGGCTCTGGTGTTGATGAGCAGTTCTTC; cdr3_aa: CAWSNRGSGVDEQFF
d_call: NA; v_call: TRBV10-1; j_call: TRBJ2-3; cdr3_nt: TGCGCCAGCAGTGAGTCTGAGGCAGGGGCAGATACGCAGTATTTT; cdr3_aa: CASSESEAGADTQYF
d_call: TRBD2; v_call: TRBV2; j_call: TRBJ2-3; cdr3_nt: TGTGCCAGCAGAGGGGGACTAGCGGGGACCACAGATACGCAGTATTTT; cdr3_aa: CASRGGLAGTTDTQYF
d_call: NA; v_call: TRBV6-4; j_call: TRBJ2-1; cdr3_nt: TGTGCCAGCAGTGACTCCCTTGAGTCGGGTGAGCAGTTCTTC; cdr3_aa: CASSDSLESGEQFF
d_call: NA; v_call: TRBV6-6; j_call: TRBJ1-1; cdr3_nt: TGTGCCAGCAGTTCCAGGTTGGAAGCTTTCTTT; cdr3_aa: CASSSRLEAFF